The T cell receptor (beta chain) described here comes from a study of technical replicates of blood from a handful of donors. Trimming at V came to 0 bases and at J to 2 bases, leaving 4 bases not matched to a gene. The CDR3 extends over 15 amino acids. The germline V gene encodes CDR1 LGHNA and CDR2 YNFKEQ. Here immunoSEQ multiplex PCR was the method, and the copy in TCRdb shows in-frame clones only, minus some. Found here are some 76,000 clones, 98% of them singletons; the top ten hold around 0.22%. The TCR sequence derives from a human donor in good health. This chain links TRBV4-2 with TRBJ2-7, with TRBD2 matching 7 bases. The specimen sequenced was T cells isolated from PBMCs. The CDR3 region has the DNA TGTGCCAGCAGCCAAGATCTAGCGGATACCTACGAGCAGTACTTC. It specifies CASSQDLADTYEQYF.